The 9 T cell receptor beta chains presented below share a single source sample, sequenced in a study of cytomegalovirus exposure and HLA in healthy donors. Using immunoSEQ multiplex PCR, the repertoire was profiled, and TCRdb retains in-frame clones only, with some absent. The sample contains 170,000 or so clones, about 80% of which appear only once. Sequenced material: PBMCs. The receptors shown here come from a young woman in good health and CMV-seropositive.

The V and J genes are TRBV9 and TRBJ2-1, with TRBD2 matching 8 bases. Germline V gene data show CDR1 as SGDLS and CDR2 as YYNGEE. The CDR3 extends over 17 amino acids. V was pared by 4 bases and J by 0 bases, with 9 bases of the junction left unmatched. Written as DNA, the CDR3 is TGTGCCAGCAGCTCCCCTCGGGGGGGGCACTCCTACAATGAGCAGTTCTTC. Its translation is CASSSPRGGHSYNEQFF. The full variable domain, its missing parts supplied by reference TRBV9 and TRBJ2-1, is DSGVTQTPKHLITATGQRVTLRCSPRSGDLSVYWYQQSLDQGLQFLIQYYNGEERAKGNILERFSAQQFPDLHSELNLSSLELGDSALYFCASSSPRGGHSYNEQFFGPGTRLTVL.

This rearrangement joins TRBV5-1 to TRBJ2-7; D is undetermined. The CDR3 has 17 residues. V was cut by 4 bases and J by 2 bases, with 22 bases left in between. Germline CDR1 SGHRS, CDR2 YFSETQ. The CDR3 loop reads CASSPSSRSGFTYEQYF. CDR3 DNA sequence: TGCGCCAGCAGCCCCAGTTCGAGGTCCGGCTTCACCTACGAGCAGTACTTC.

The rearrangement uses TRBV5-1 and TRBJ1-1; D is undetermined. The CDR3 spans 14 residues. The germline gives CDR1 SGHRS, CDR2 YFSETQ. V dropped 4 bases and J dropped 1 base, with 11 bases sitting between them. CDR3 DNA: TGCGCCAGCAGCGTGAAGTGGGCGAACACTGAAGCTTTCTTT. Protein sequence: CASSVKWANTEAFF.

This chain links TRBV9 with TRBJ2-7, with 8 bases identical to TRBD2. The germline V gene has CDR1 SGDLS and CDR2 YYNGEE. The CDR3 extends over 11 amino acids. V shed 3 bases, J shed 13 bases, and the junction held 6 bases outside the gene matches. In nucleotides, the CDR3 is TGTGCCAGCAGCGACGGGGGGGTTAGATACTTC. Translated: CASSDGGVRYF.

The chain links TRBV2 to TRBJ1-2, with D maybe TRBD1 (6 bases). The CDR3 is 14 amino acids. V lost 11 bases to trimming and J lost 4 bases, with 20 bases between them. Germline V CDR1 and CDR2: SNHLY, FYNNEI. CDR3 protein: CAAPGGGPAYGYTF. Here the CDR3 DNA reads TGTGCCGCACCGGGGGGGGGCCCGGCCTATGGCTACACCTTC.

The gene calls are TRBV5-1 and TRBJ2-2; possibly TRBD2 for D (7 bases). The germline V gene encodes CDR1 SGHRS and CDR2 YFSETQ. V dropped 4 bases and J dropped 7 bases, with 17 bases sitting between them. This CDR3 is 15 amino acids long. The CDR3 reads CASSREGGPDGELFF. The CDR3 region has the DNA TGCGCCAGCAGCAGAGAGGGGGGGCCGGACGGGGAGCTGTTTTTT. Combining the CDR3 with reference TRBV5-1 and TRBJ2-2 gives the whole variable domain KAGVTQTPRYLIKTRGQQVTLSCSPISGHRSVSWYQQTPGQGLQFLFEYFSETQRNKGNFPGRFSGRQFSNSRSEMNVSTLELGDSALYLCASSREGGPDGELFFGEGSRLTVL.

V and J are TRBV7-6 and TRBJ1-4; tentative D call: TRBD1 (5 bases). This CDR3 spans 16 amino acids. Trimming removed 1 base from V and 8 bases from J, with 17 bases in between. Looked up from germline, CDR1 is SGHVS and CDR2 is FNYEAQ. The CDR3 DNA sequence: TGTGCCAGCAGCTTAGGTCCGCGGGGCGACCGGGAAAAACTGTTTTTT. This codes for CASSLGPRGDREKLFF.

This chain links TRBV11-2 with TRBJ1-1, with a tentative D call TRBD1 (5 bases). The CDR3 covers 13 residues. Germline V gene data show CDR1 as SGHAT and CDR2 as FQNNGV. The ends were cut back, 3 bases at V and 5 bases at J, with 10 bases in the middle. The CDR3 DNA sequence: TGTGCCAGCAGCTTGGGAGGGGAAACTGAAGCTTTCTTT. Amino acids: CASSLGGETEAFF. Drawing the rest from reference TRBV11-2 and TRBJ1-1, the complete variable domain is EAGVAQSPRYKIIEKRQSVAFWCNPISGHATLYWYQQILGQGPKLLIQFQNNGVVDDSQLPKDRFSAERLKGVDSTLKIQPAKLEDSAVYLCASSLGGETEAFFGQGTRLTVV.

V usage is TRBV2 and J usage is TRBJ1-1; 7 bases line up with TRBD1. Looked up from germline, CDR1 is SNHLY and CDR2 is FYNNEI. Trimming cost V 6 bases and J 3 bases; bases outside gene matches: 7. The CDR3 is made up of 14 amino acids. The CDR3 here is CASSLGQIHTEAFF. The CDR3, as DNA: TGTGCCAGCAGCCTGGGACAGATACACACTGAAGCTTTCTTT.